Shown below are 30 T cell receptor beta chains from a single sample sequenced in a study of OX40 agonist ivuxolimab in advanced cancers. TCRdb's table, derived via immunoSEQ multiplex PCR, lists solely in-frame clones and lacks some. The table shows almost 90,000 clones, with 85% to 90% occurring only once. Here the sequenced sample was CD4+ or CD8+ T cells sorted from blood, taken in a trial of the OX40 agonist ivuxolimab. These receptors came from an adult with an advanced solid tumor such as melanoma, head and neck, liver or kidney cancer.

The chain uses TRBV10-3 and TRBJ2-3; TRBD2 agrees at 16 bases. The germline CDR1 and CDR2 sequences are ENHRY and SYGVKD. Losses at the gene ends were 5 bases for V and 5 bases for J; bases not matched to a gene: 7. This CDR3 is 17 amino acids long. CDR3 protein: CAISPGTSGRAGDTQYF. CDR3 DNA sequence: TGTGCCATCAGTCCCGGGACTAGCGGGAGGGCCGGAGATACGCAGTATTTT.

The rearrangement uses TRBV19 and TRBJ2-2; 10 nucleotides agree with TRBD2. The germline V gene has CDR1 LNHDA and CDR2 SQIVND (reference sequence). This CDR3 is 15 amino acids long. J was trimmed by 2 bases and V by 8 bases; bases with no gene match: 5. As DNA, the CDR3 is TGTGCCAGTGCTTTACTAGCGGGAAACACCGGGGAGCTGTTTTTT. It yields the protein CASALLAGNTGELFF.

The chain is built from TRBV18 and TRBJ1-5; no reliable D call. The V end lost 3 bases, the J end lost 1 base, and 7 bases lay between the germline ends. Germline CDR1 is KGHSH and CDR2 is LQKENI. The CDR3 runs 14 residues. CDR3 region: CASSPQTSNQPQHF. The CDR3 coding sequence is TGTGCCAGCTCACCCCAGACGAGCAATCAGCCCCAGCATTTT.

V gene TRBV6-1 combines with J gene TRBJ1-1, with D perhaps matching TRBD1 (5 bases). Germline V gene data show CDR1 as MNHNS and CDR2 as SASEGT. The CDR3 loop spans 16 amino acids. V was shortened by 2 bases and J by 0 bases, with 13 bases between the two germline ends. For the CDR3, the DNA is TGTGCCAGCAGTGAAAATTCGTGGGGCTTGAACACTGAAGCTTTCTTT. Amino acid sequence: CASSENSWGLNTEAFF.

CDR3 protein: CATTPWGDYEQYF. The DNA for the CDR3 is TGTGCCACCACCCCTTGGGGGGACTACGAGCAGTACTTC. The V and J genes are TRBV5-8 and TRBJ2-7, with a possible D match to TRBD2 (6 bases). This CDR3 region has 13 residues. Germline-derived CDR1 and CDR2 are SGHTS and YDEGEE. The V end lost 9 bases, the J end lost 3 bases, and 16 bases lay between the germline ends.

This sequence joins TRBV7-8 and TRBJ2-2; 13 bases line up with TRBD2. Germline loops: CDR1 SGHVS, CDR2 FQNEAQ. With 5 bases clipped from V and 5 bases from J, the junction kept 8 bases outside the gene matches. The CDR3 runs 17 residues. The CDR3 DNA sequence: TGTGCCAGCAGCGCACTAGCGGGAGGGCCTCGGACCGGGGAGCTGTTTTTT. Protein product: CASSALAGGPRTGELFF.

This sequence joins TRBV5-5 and TRBJ2-1; 8 nucleotides match TRBD1. CDR3 length: 16 amino acids. The V and J ends lost 0 bases and 3 bases, in that order; junction bases with no gene match: 5. Per germline, CDR1 SGHKS and CDR2 YYEKEE (reference sequence). CDR3 sequence reads: CASSLGDRGYYNEQFF. The DNA of the CDR3 is TGTGCCAGCAGCTTGGGTGACAGGGGCTACTACAATGAGCAGTTCTTC.

The chain has TRBV30 and TRBJ2-5; 7 bases agree with TRBD1. V shed 1 base and J 1 base; nucleotides not matched to a gene: 6. The CDR3 runs to 15 residues. Germline V CDR1 and CDR2: GTSNPN, SVGIG (reference sequence). Here the CDR3 DNA reads TGTGCCTGGAGTGATTACAGGGGATTCCAAGAGACCCAGTACTTC. The encoded protein is CAWSDYRGFQETQYF.

The chain employs TRBV19 and TRBJ2-5; 8 bases fit TRBD2. V shed 3 bases and J 12 bases; nucleotides not matched to a gene: 12. Germline V CDR1 and CDR2: LNHDA, SQIVND (reference sequence). The CDR3 length is 14 residues. CDR3 region: CASSINARGGPEYF. The CDR3, as DNA: TGTGCCAGTAGTATCAATGCCCGGGGGGGACCCGAGTACTTC.

The V gene is TRBV30, the J gene TRBJ2-7; tentative D call: TRBD1 (5 bases). Germline V gene lookup returns CDR1 GTSNPN and CDR2 SVGIG (reference sequence). The CDR3 contains 13 residues. The ends were cut back, 5 bases at V and 2 bases at J, with 13 bases in the middle. The DNA for the CDR3 is TGTGCCTGGGGACAAAATCTTCCCTACGAGCAGTACTTC. This codes for CAWGQNLPYEQYF. Combining the CDR3 with reference TRBV30 and TRBJ2-7 gives the whole variable domain SQTIHQWPATLVQPVGSPLSLECTVEGTSNPNLYWYRQAAGRGLQLLFYSVGIGQISSEVPQNLSASRPQDRQFILSSKKLLLSDSGFYLCAWGQNLPYEQYFGPGTRLTVT.

This clone was found a few times. This chain uses TRBV6-5 with TRBJ1-5; D unclear. Between the trimmed V and J ends, which lost 0 bases and 9 bases, there was a span of 12 bases. The CDR3 consists of 14 residues. Germline lookup yields CDR1 MNHEY and CDR2 SVGAGI. The DNA for the CDR3 is TGTGCCAGCAGTTACTCAAGAGGGAGATGGCCCCAGCATTTT. It is translated as CASSYSRGRWPQHF.

The chain links TRBV29-1 to TRBJ1-2; tentatively, D is TRBD1 (5 bases). The CDR3 totals 11 residues. V dropped 7 bases and J dropped 6 bases, with 12 bases sitting between them. Germline values: CDR1 SQVTM, CDR2 ANQGSEA. The CDR3: CSAERDHGYTF. The CDR3 nucleotides are TGCAGCGCTGAGAGGGACCATGGCTACACCTTC. The full variable domain, with the rest looked up from reference TRBV29-1 and TRBJ1-2, is SAVISQKPSRDICQRGTSLTIQCQVDSQVTMMFWYRQQPGQSLTLIATANQGSEATYESGFVIDKFPISRPNLTFSTLTVSNMSPEDSSIYLCSAERDHGYTFGSGTRLTVV.

The table lists this clone with a few counts. The chain combines TRBV7-9 with TRBJ2-5; 8 positions match TRBD1. V trimming: 1 base; J trimming: 14 bases; junction bases outside the gene matches: 6. From germline, CDR1 is SEHNR and CDR2 FQNEAQ (reference sequence). This CDR3 region has 12 residues. CDR3 loop: CASSLGDRSLYF. Written as DNA, the CDR3 is TGTGCCAGCAGCTTAGGGGACAGGAGTCTTTACTTC.

The chain employs TRBV18 and TRBJ1-5; 11 positions match TRBD1. The CDR3 length is 15 residues. CDR1 is KGHSH and CDR2 is LQKENI in the germline V gene. The V segment lost 6 bases and the J segment 6 bases; nucleotides outside the gene matches: 7. This CDR3 reads CASSPGQGAGQPQHF. As DNA, the CDR3 is TGTGCCAGCTCCCCCGGACAGGGGGCAGGTCAGCCCCAGCATTTT.

The rearrangement joins TRBV2 to TRBJ2-3, with TRBD2 matching 13 bases. Germline CDR1 is SNHLY and CDR2 is FYNNEI. This CDR3 region has 21 residues. Trimming removed 6 bases from V and 0 bases from J; junction bases left unmatched: 18. This CDR3 is CASSVLTSGGPTETSTDTQYF. CDR3 DNA sequence: TGTGCCAGCAGCGTATTGACTAGCGGGGGGCCCACAGAGACTAGCACAGATACGCAGTATTTT. Filled out from reference TRBV2 and TRBJ2-3, the complete variable domain reads EPEVTQTPSHQVTQMGQEVILRCVPISNHLYFYWYRQILGQKVEFLVSFYNNEISEKSEIFDDQFSVERPDGSNFTLKIRSTKLEDSAMYFCASSVLTSGGPTETSTDTQYFGPGTRLTVL.

The sample holds one count of this clone. The chain recombines TRBV6-1 with TRBJ2-7; D uncertain. The CDR3 contains 13 residues. Germline V gene data show CDR1 as MNHNS and CDR2 as SASEGT. V was shortened by 2 bases and J by 5 bases, with 10 bases between the two germline ends. CDR3 nucleotide sequence: TGTGCCAGCAGTGAAAGCCGGGTCGACGAGCAGTACTTC. Its translation is CASSESRVDEQYF.

V usage is TRBV19 and J usage is TRBJ2-7, with TRBD1 identical over 9 bases. V dropped 4 bases and J dropped 5; count of bases not matched to a gene: 9. The CDR3 runs 15 residues. The germline CDR1 and CDR2 sequences are LNHDA and SQIVND (reference sequence). CDR3 amino acids: CASSRGTGPGNEQYF. Written as DNA, the CDR3 is TGTGCCAGTAGTAGAGGGACAGGGCCTGGGAACGAGCAGTACTTC.

The chain employs TRBV27 and TRBJ2-1; D unresolved. Trimming removed 7 bases from V and 10 bases from J, with 23 bases in between. CDR3 size: 15 residues. Germline-derived CDR1 and CDR2 are MNHEY and SMNVEV (reference sequence). CDR3 region: CASKVPGRAPREQFF. The CDR3 coding sequence is TGTGCCAGCAAAGTCCCGGGCCGAGCCCCCAGGGAGCAGTTCTTC.

The chain is built from TRBV11-2 and TRBJ2-7; no definite D call. The germline CDR1 and CDR2 sequences are SGHAT and FQNNGV. The CDR3 is 11 amino acids. Trimming removed 5 bases from V and 5 bases from J, with 7 bases in between. The CDR3 here is CASSLTNEQYF. Written as DNA, the CDR3 is TGTGCCAGCAGCCTTACAAACGAGCAGTACTTC.

The chain combines TRBV19 with TRBJ1-3; 11 nucleotides match TRBD1. In germline, CDR1 is LNHDA, CDR2 SQIVND (reference sequence). The CDR3 sequence is 17 residues long. V was pared by 4 bases and J by 0 bases, with 5 bases of the junction left unmatched. The CDR3 protein is CASSTLGTGGSGNTIYF. Here the CDR3 DNA reads TGTGCCAGTAGTACCCTTGGGACAGGGGGCTCTGGAAACACCATATATTTT.

The CDR3 sequence is CASSLGSGGGSYNEQFF. The CDR3 DNA reads TGTGCCAGCAGCTTAGGATCGGGAGGGGGATCCTACAATGAGCAGTTCTTC. The chain has TRBV7-2 and TRBJ2-1, with 8 nucleotides matching TRBD2. The CDR3 length is 17 residues. Germline CDR1 is SGHTA and CDR2 is FQGNSA. The V segment lost 1 base and the J segment 1 base; nucleotides outside the gene matches: 6.

V usage is TRBV30 and J usage is TRBJ2-6; a possible D gene is TRBD1 (6 bases). Germline CDR1 and CDR2: GTSNPN and SVGIG (reference sequence). The length of the CDR3 is 16 residues. V was clipped by 2 bases and J by 4 bases, with 15 bases between them. Written as DNA, the CDR3 is TGTGCCTGGAGTTGGTACAGGGCTTCAGGGGCCAACGTCCTGACTTTC. Its translation is CAWSWYRASGANVLTF. The complete variable domain, with remaining parts taken from reference TRBV30 and TRBJ2-6, reads SQTIHQWPATLVQPVGSPLSLECTVEGTSNPNLYWYRQAAGRGLQLLFYSVGIGQISSEVPQNLSASRPQDRQFILSSKKLLLSDSGFYLCAWSWYRASGANVLTFGAGSRLTVL.

The rearrangement links TRBV15 to TRBJ1-2; TRBD1 matches 8 bases. The CDR3 consists of 15 residues. V gave up 0 bases and J gave up 6 bases; unmatched junction bases: 6. CDR1 and CDR2 from the germline V gene are LNHNV and YYDKDF (reference sequence). The CDR3 nucleotides read TGTGCCACCAGCAGAGACCCCGGACAGGGCGATGGCTACACCTTC. Residues: CATSRDPGQGDGYTF.

The chain employs TRBV5-1 and TRBJ1-1; D is unresolved. The CDR3 has 14 amino acids. The ends were cut back, 4 bases at V and 1 base at J, with 11 bases in the middle. CDR1 is SGHRS, CDR2 YFSETQ, per germline. CDR3 DNA: TGCGCCAGCAGCCCGCTCCTGCGGAACACTGAAGCTTTCTTT. Translated, it gives CASSPLLRNTEAFF.

This sequence joins TRBV10-3 and TRBJ2-2, with 11 bases aligning to TRBD1. Per the germline V gene, CDR1 is ENHRY and CDR2 is SYGVKD. CDR3 length: 15 residues. Germline trimming cut 7 bases from V and 6 bases from J; bases unmatched to any gene: 7. The CDR3 loop reads CAINPGQGGPGELFF. CDR3 in DNA: TGTGCCATCAATCCGGGACAGGGGGGCCCCGGGGAGCTGTTTTTT.

V and J are TRBV21-1 and TRBJ1-6. TRBV21-1 constitutes a pseudogene. CDR3 length equals 16 residues. The CDR3 loop is CASPGGGGLGNSPLHF. In DNA, the CDR3 is TGTGCCAGCCCGGGGGGGGGCGGTTTGGGAAATTCACCCCTCCACTTT.

CDR3 region: CASSRQLNTGELFF. Here the CDR3 DNA reads TGTGCCAGTAGTAGGCAGTTAAACACCGGGGAGCTGTTTTTT. The gene calls are TRBV7-2 and TRBJ2-2, with no clear D. Trimming took off 9 bases at V and 2 bases at J, with 13 bases between the two ends. Germline CDR1 reads SGHTA; CDR2 reads FQGNSA. CDR3 size: 14 residues.

V usage is TRBV5-6 and J usage is TRBJ1-2, with D unclear. CDR1 is SGHDT, CDR2 YYEEEE, per germline. The V gene lost 4 bases and the J gene lost 5 bases, with 9 bases spanning the gap. The CDR3 consists of 12 residues. CDR3 coding DNA: TGTGCCAGCAGCAAGACCGAGTATGGCTACACCTTC. It specifies CASSKTEYGYTF.

The chain couples TRBV27 to TRBJ2-7; D remains ambiguous. Germline CDR1 and CDR2: MNHEY and SMNVEV (reference sequence). The CDR3 sequence is 17 residues long. Trimming pared 5 bases from V and 2 bases from J, leaving 22 bases between. The CDR3 here is CASSPFWKGGVTYEQYF. The CDR3 bases are TGTGCCAGCAGTCCCTTTTGGAAGGGTGGGGTAACCTACGAGCAGTACTTC.

This clone appeared once. The chain combines TRBV6-1 with TRBJ2-1; maybe TRBD2 (7 bases). V was cut by 3 bases and J by 8 bases, with 14 bases left in between. Per germline, CDR1 MNHNS and CDR2 SASEGT. The CDR3 sequence is 14 residues long. CDR3 in amino acids: CASSEVGGRDEQFF. The CDR3 DNA is TGTGCCAGCAGTGAGGTCGGGGGGCGGGATGAGCAGTTCTTC.